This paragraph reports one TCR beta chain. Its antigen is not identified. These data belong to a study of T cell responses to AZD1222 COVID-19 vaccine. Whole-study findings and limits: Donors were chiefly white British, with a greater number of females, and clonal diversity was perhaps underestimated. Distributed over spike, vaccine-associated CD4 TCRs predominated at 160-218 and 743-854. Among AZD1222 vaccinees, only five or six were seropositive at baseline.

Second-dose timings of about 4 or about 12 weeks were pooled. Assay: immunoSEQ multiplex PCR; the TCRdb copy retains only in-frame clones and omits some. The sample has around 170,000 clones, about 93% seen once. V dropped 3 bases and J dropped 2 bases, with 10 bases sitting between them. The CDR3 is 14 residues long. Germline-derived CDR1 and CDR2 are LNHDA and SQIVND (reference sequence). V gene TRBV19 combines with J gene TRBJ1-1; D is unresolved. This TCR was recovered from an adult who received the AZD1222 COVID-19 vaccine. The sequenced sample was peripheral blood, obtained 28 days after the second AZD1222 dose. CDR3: CASSIAGLNTEAFF. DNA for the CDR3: TGTGCCAGTAGTATCGCCGGCCTAAACACTGAAGCTTTCTTT.